This T cell receptor beta chain was retrieved from a study of T cells in Graves' hyperthyroidism and ophthalmopathy. Study-level points and caveats: Ophthalmopathy was model-predicted a median roughly 6.5 months pre-onset.

Enrolled ophthalmopathy patients presented with a Clinical Activity Score of at least 3, a NOSPECS grade of at least 4, and disease duration under 3 months. Exclusion criteria comprised uncontrolled infection, other autoimmune disease, pregnancy or lactation. The germline V gene has CDR1 SGHRS and CDR2 YFSETQ. J lost 0 bases, V lost 4 bases, and 9 bases had no gene match. This CDR3 comprises 16 residues. Authors of the study amplified TCR beta CDR3 regions from RNA transcripts. RT-PCR in the first round (using the HTBI primer set) targeted the TCR CDR3. TCRdb analysed the multiplex PCR reads with MiXCR anew, one entry per CDR3 protein. Among fewer than 250,000 distinct CDR3 sequences, around 15% were seen once, and the ten largest hold around 26%. There are a few counts of this clonotype. Its antigen is unknown.

The specimen sequenced was blood. The chain combines TRBV5-1 with TRBJ2-7; 8 nucleotides line up with TRBD2. The origin of this receptor is a woman between 18 and 29 years old with Graves' ophthalmopathy. The CDR3 sequence: CASSLDPLAASYEQYF. The CDR3 nucleotides read TGCGCCAGCAGCCTCGACCCACTAGCGGCCTCCTACGAGCAGTACTTC.